This T cell receptor (beta chain) was sequenced for a study of T-cell memory formation after mild COVID-19. The overall study: Largely donor-specific TCR clusters were found. General observations from the study: Later expanders leaned toward CD4+, whereas clones contracting from day 15 to 85 were balanced CD4/CD8.

TCRdb re-analysed the 5' RACE reads in MiXCR, keeping a single row per CDR3 protein. This table has 350,000 to 450,000 distinct CDR3 sequences, less than 25% appearing once. Only a few counts were recorded for this clonotype. What it binds is unknown. The TCR comes from an adult woman who had mild COVID-19 (a few samples of this study predate the infection). Cell type and time point are not known. Material: PBMCs or a T cell subset sorted from them (not recorded which).

The CDR3 loop is CASSLPTGTAYEQYF. The CDR3 bases are TGCGCCAGCAGCTTGCCCACCGGGACAGCCTACGAGCAGTACTTC. This chain links TRBV5-1 with TRBJ2-7; 7 bases map to TRBD1. The CDR3 extends over 15 amino acids. V trimming: 1 base; J trimming: 2 bases; junction bases outside the gene matches: 6. The germline CDR1 and CDR2 sequences are SGHRS and YFSETQ.